The 25 T cell receptor beta chains below come from one sample, sequenced in a study of cytomegalovirus exposure and HLA in healthy donors (dated 2017 in TCRdb). The library was generated by the immunoSEQ multiplex PCR assay. The multiplex PCR relied on a mix of 60 forward primers for TCR Vbeta segments and 13 reverse primers for TCR Jbeta segments. As stored in TCRdb, this immuneACCESS dataset retains in-frame rearrangements with V and J assigned. A fraction of the clones does not appear; measured against another copy, unresolved V genes explain less than half of the discrepancy, and the remainder lacks a known reason. The table for this sample records fewer than 85,000 clones. Roughly 4.7% of the sample belongs to the ten largest clones. The sequencing sample was made of PBMCs. The receptor source for this set is a woman aged 40-49 years in good health and CMV-seropositive.

This sequence joins TRBV15 and TRBJ2-3, with 12 bases lining up with TRBD2. Germline loops: CDR1 LNHNV, CDR2 YYDKDF (reference sequence). CDR3 length: 15 residues. Germline trimming cut 1 base from V and 4 bases from J; bases unmatched to any gene: 0. In DNA, the CDR3 is TGTGCCACCAGCAGAGCTAGCGGGGGGGCAGATACGCAGTATTTT. It yields the protein CATSRASGGADTQYF.

V is TRBV6-5 and J is TRBJ2-5; 7 bases agree with TRBD2. The DNA end is a closer match to TRBJ2-7, so the J assignment may be wrong. Germline-derived CDR1 and CDR2 are MNHEY and SVGAGI. CDR3 size: 15 residues. The CDR3 sequence is CASSYTSGAIYEQYF. As DNA, the CDR3 is TGTGCCAGCAGTTACACGAGCGGGGCTATCTACGAGCAGTACTTC.

The rearrangement uses TRBV19 and TRBJ2-2, with TRBD2 identical over 9 bases. Germline V gene lookup returns CDR1 LNHDA and CDR2 SQIVND (reference sequence). V lost 7 bases, J lost 5 bases, and 8 bases stayed unmatched. CDR3 length equals 15 residues. The chain's CDR3 is CASTTLSGSTGELFF. CDR3 sequence (DNA): TGTGCCAGTACCACTCTTAGCGGGAGTACCGGGGAGCTGTTTTTT. The whole variable domain, filled in from reference TRBV19 and TRBJ2-2, reads DGGITQSPKYLFRKEGQNVTLSCEQNLNHDAMYWYRQDPGQGLRLIYYSQIVNDFQKGDIAEGYSVSREKKESFPLTVTSAQKNPTAFYLCASTTLSGSTGELFFGEGSRLTVL.

As regards this clone: Other DNA sequences in this specimen translate into the identical CDR3. The chain combines TRBV5-4 with TRBJ1-4; 8 nucleotides match TRBD1. After removal of 4 bases from V and 7 bases from J, the junction contained 12 bases not matched to a gene. Looked up from germline, CDR1 is SGHNT and CDR2 is YYREEE (reference sequence). The CDR3 is 16 amino acids. This CDR3 is CASSRGQGTALEKLFF. Here the CDR3 DNA reads TGTGCCAGCAGCCGCGGACAGGGAACCGCGCTTGAAAAACTGTTTTTT.

This sequence joins TRBV7-9 and TRBJ2-7; 8 nucleotides match TRBD2. V gave up 3 bases and J gave up 1 base; unmatched junction bases: 8. Germline loops: CDR1 SEHNR, CDR2 FQNEAQ (reference sequence). The CDR3 is 16 amino acids. The CDR3, as DNA: TGTGCCAGCAGCTTTTTAGGACCTAGCGGGTCCTACGAGCAGTACTTC. It is translated as CASSFLGPSGSYEQYF.

This chain links TRBV28 with TRBJ2-1; maybe TRBD2 (6 bases). This CDR3 has 15 amino acids. V lost 3 bases to trimming and J lost 0 bases, with 9 bases between them. Germline lookup yields CDR1 MDHEN and CDR2 SYDVKM. CDR3 sequence (DNA): TGTGCCAGCAGTTTGGGGGGTCCCTCCTACAATGAGCAGTTCTTC. Its translation is CASSLGGPSYNEQFF.

This rearrangement joins TRBV11-3 to TRBJ1-1; D may be TRBD1 (6 bases). The CDR3 runs to 12 residues. Germline CDR1 SGHNT, CDR2 YENEEA. Trimming removed 1 base at V and 7 bases at J, with 7 bases between. CDR3: CASSLGTDEAFF. CDR3 DNA: TGTGCCAGCAGCTTAGGGACAGATGAAGCTTTCTTT.

The J gene is TRBJ2-5, the V gene TRBV18; weak D call: TRBD1 (6 bases). V was pared by 1 base and J by 5 bases, with 14 bases between. CDR1 is KGHSH and CDR2 is LQKENI in the germline V gene. CDR3 length: 15 amino acids. The chain's CDR3 is CASSPLKAGEETQYF. The CDR3 DNA sequence: TGTGCCAGCTCACCACTCAAAGCAGGGGAGGAGACCCAGTACTTC. Combining the CDR3 with reference TRBV18 and TRBJ2-5 gives the whole variable domain NAGVMQNPRHLVRRRGQEARLRCSPMKGHSHVYWYRQLPEEGLKFMVYLQKENIIDESGMPKERFSAEFPKEGPSILRIQQVVRGDSAAYFCASSPLKAGEETQYFGPGTRLLVL.

This rearrangement joins TRBV27 to TRBJ2-5; weak D call: TRBD2 (6 bases). Trimming stripped 5 bases from V and 3 bases from J, with 10 bases between. CDR3 size: 13 residues. Per the germline V gene, CDR1 is MNHEY and CDR2 is SMNVEV (reference sequence). This CDR3 reads CASSRRREETQYF. CDR3 coding DNA: TGTGCCAGCAGTCGGAGGAGGGAAGAGACCCAGTACTTC.

The CDR3 DNA follows: TGTGCCAGTAGTATCCCCCGATATAGCGGGGGCCACAAAAACATTCAGTACTTC. This translates into CASSIPRYSGGHKNIQYF. This chain connects TRBV19 to TRBJ2-4, with 9 bases identical to TRBD2. The CDR3 is 18 amino acids. Germline V gene lookup returns CDR1 LNHDA and CDR2 SQIVND (reference sequence). Trimming cost V 3 bases and J 3 bases; bases outside gene matches: 12.

The V call is TRBV5-4, the J call TRBJ2-7; tentative D call: TRBD1 (5 bases). Per germline, CDR1 SGHNT and CDR2 YYREEE (reference sequence). V lost 4 bases and J lost 4, with 9 bases in between. The CDR3 length is 12 residues. The CDR3 sequence: CASSPQGYEQYF. CDR3 bases: TGTGCCAGCAGCCCTCAGGGATACGAGCAGTACTTC. The full variable domain, in which reference TRBV5-4 and TRBJ2-7 provide the parts outside the CDR3, is ETGVTQSPTHLIKTRGQQVTLRCSSQSGHNTVSWYQQALGQGPQFIFQYYREEENGRGNFPPRFSGLQFPNYSSELNVNALELDDSALYLCASSPQGYEQYFGPGTRLTVT.

V is TRBV7-3 and J is TRBJ2-1; no reliable D call. The CDR3 loop spans 15 amino acids. Trimming shortened V by 5 bases and J by 7 bases, and 18 bases separated the two germline ends. The germline gives CDR1 SGHTA, CDR2 FQGTGA. This CDR3 reads CASSLGGSRRNEQFF. The CDR3 nucleotides read TGTGCCAGCAGCCTCGGTGGGTCGCGGCGGAATGAGCAGTTCTTC.

The chain recombines TRBV2 with TRBJ1-1; TRBD1 might be the D (5 bases). Trimming took 5 bases from V and 2 from J, leaving 12 bases between them. This CDR3 spans 14 amino acids. Germline V gene data show CDR1 as SNHLY and CDR2 as FYNNEI. DNA for the CDR3: TGTGCCAGCAGTCGACAGACAATAAACACTGAAGCTTTCTTT. Translated: CASSRQTINTEAFF.

V usage is TRBV19 and J usage is TRBJ2-7; TRBD1 agrees at 8 bases. With 4 bases clipped from V and 5 bases from J, the junction kept 7 bases outside the gene matches. This CDR3 is 14 amino acids long. Germline values: CDR1 LNHDA, CDR2 SQIVND (reference sequence). CDR3 DNA: TGTGCCAGTAGTACGACAGGGGTGGGCCACGAGCAGTACTTC. Encoded protein: CASSTTGVGHEQYF.

This chain's CDR3 is CASSSPSDRGQSNEQFF. CDR3 DNA sequence: TGTGCCAGCAGCTCTCCTTCAGACAGGGGGCAGTCGAATGAGCAGTTCTTC. J is TRBJ2-1 and V is TRBV7-8; 10 bases are shared with TRBD1. This CDR3 spans 17 amino acids. Germline V gene sequence: CDR1 SGHVS, CDR2 FQNEAQ. Trimming took 4 bases from V and 7 from J; bases not matched to a gene: 13.

The gene calls are TRBV4-2 and TRBJ2-1; 9 positions agree with TRBD2. The CDR3 length is 16 residues. The junction had 7 bases not matched to a gene; V was cut back by 0 bases and J by 7 bases. Germline V CDR1 and CDR2: LGHNA, YNFKEQ. In nucleotides, the CDR3 is TGTGCCAGCAGCCAAGACGGCAGCGGGGGGCCAAATGAGCAGTTCTTC. This sequence encodes CASSQDGSGGPNEQFF.

This chain connects TRBV4-1 to TRBJ1-1; D possibly corresponds to TRBD1 (6 bases). The V end lost 1 base, the J end lost 3 bases, and 18 bases lay between the germline ends. This CDR3 spans 17 amino acids. Germline V gene sequence: CDR1 MGHRA, CDR2 YSYEKL. The CDR3 loop is CASSQVRGGLLDTEAFF. CDR3 coding DNA: TGCGCCAGCAGCCAAGTCCGGGGGGGGCTCCTCGACACTGAAGCTTTCTTT.

The chain has TRBV18 and TRBJ1-1, with D maybe TRBD1 (5 bases). The CDR3 covers 16 residues. Per the germline V gene, CDR1 is KGHSH and CDR2 is LQKENI. V was shortened by 4 bases and J by 4 bases, with 19 bases between the two germline ends. The CDR3 sequence: CASSLYFAGSSTEAFF. CDR3 nucleotide sequence: TGTGCCAGCTCACTATATTTTGCAGGGTCGAGCACTGAAGCTTTCTTT.

This chain uses TRBV7-3 with TRBJ2-3; TRBD1 matches at 10 bases. The V segment lost 4 bases and the J segment 4 bases; nucleotides outside the gene matches: 5. This CDR3 has 15 amino acids. The V gene's germline CDR1 is SGHTA and CDR2 FQGTGA. The CDR3 region is CASSSRQGASDTQYF. The DNA of the CDR3 is TGTGCCAGCAGCTCCCGACAGGGGGCGTCAGATACGCAGTATTTT.

In DNA form, the CDR3 reads TGTGCCAGTAGTAGCCCTTACCCAGGGCAGCCCCAGCATTTT. This codes for CASSSPYPGQPQHF. V gene TRBV19 combines with J gene TRBJ1-5, with D possibly being TRBD1 (5 bases). The CDR3 consists of 14 residues. Germline V gives CDR1 LNHDA, CDR2 SQIVND (reference sequence). V was trimmed by 4 bases and J by 7 bases, leaving 14 bases between them.

The chain combines TRBV2 with TRBJ1-4; a possible D gene is TRBD1 (6 bases). The CDR3 has 16 residues. V was clipped by 2 bases and J by 4 bases, with 14 bases between them. In germline, CDR1 is SNHLY, CDR2 FYNNEI. The CDR3 DNA reads as TGTGCCAGCAGTGAACCTCTAGGACAGATTAATGAAAAACTGTTTTTT. Amino acid sequence: CASSEPLGQINEKLFF.

This chain joins TRBV15 and TRBJ1-1; a possible D gene is TRBD1 (5 bases). The CDR3 has 14 amino acids. Deletions cut 0 bases from V and 5 bases from J, with 10 bases between. Germline V lookup: CDR1 LNHNV, CDR2 YYDKDF (reference sequence). CDR3 DNA sequence: TGTGCCACCAGCAGAGATCGGGGGGGGACTGAAGCTTTCTTT. Translated, it gives CATSRDRGGTEAFF.

A remark on this clone: Distinct nucleotide sequences in the sample also encode this CDR3. The V and J genes are TRBV6-4 and TRBJ2-3; D possibly corresponds to TRBD2 (5 bases). The CDR3 sequence is 14 residues long. Trimming pared 2 bases from V and 6 bases from J, leaving 12 bases between. Germline values: CDR1 MRHNA, CDR2 SNTAGT. This chain's CDR3 is CASSDGGATDTQYF. For the CDR3, the DNA is TGTGCCAGCAGTGACGGAGGAGCTACCGATACGCAGTATTTT.

The rearrangement links TRBV19 to TRBJ1-2; 10 bases line up with TRBD1. Germline trimming cut 3 bases from V and 7 bases from J; bases unmatched to any gene: 2. There are 13 residues in the CDR3. Germline V gene lookup returns CDR1 LNHDA and CDR2 SQIVND (reference sequence). CDR3 sequence reads: CASSMTGGRGYTF. In nucleotides, the CDR3 is TGTGCCAGTAGTATGACAGGGGGCCGTGGCTACACCTTC.

The chain recombines TRBV5-1 with TRBJ2-5; 8 positions match TRBD1. V lost 2 bases, J lost 2 bases, and 5 bases stayed unmatched. The CDR3 loop spans 15 amino acids. Germline assignment: CDR1 SGHRS and CDR2 YFSETQ. The CDR3 DNA is TGCGCCAGCAGCTTCTCCCGGACAGGGCAAGAGACCCAGTACTTC. Protein sequence: CASSFSRTGQETQYF.